This paragraph reports one T cell receptor (beta chain). This sample was included in a study of blood T cell repertoires in COVID-19. Generated by immunoSEQ multiplex PCR, the TCRdb table keeps only in-frame clones and is missing some. The table has more than 150,000 clones, about four fifths seen once. Losses at the gene ends were 5 bases for V and 5 bases for J; bases not matched to a gene: 7. The CDR3 loop spans 15 amino acids. Germline V gene lookup returns CDR1 SNHLY and CDR2 FYNNEI. V gene TRBV2 combines with J gene TRBJ2-2, with 8 bases that match TRBD1. The TCR was taken from a woman aged 80 or over with COVID-19, enrolled during active disease. The sequenced material came from peripheral blood. CDR3 bases: TGTGCCAGCAGTATTACAGGGGGAGGAACCGGGGAGCTGTTTTTT. Its protein is CASSITGGGTGELFF.